A selection of T cell receptor beta chains follows, all from one sample in a study of cytomegalovirus exposure and HLA in healthy donors. TCRdb's table, derived via immunoSEQ multiplex PCR, lists solely in-frame clones and lacks some. The data show 120,000 to 150,000 clones, 73% seen once. Material: PBMCs. The origin of the receptors is a human donor in good health. Each CDR3 is given with its conserved first and last residue. Fields, in order: D gene, V gene, CDR3 length, clone size, J gene, CDR3 DNA, CDR3 protein. The D gene is left open where the match is weak. Size tells how often a clone was seen (once, few, many) or the class of an expanded clone, and some rows leave it out.

D gene: .; V gene: TRBV28; CDR3 length: 9; clone size: .; J gene: TRBJ2-7; CDR3 DNA: TGTGCCAGCAGCGACGAGCAGTACTTC; CDR3 protein: CASSDEQYF
D gene: .; V gene: TRBV20-1; CDR3 length: 11; clone size: .; J gene: TRBJ1-1; CDR3 DNA: TGCAGTGCCAGGGAGGACGCTGAAGCTTTCTTT; CDR3 protein: CSAREDAEAFF
D gene: TRBD1; V gene: TRBV28; CDR3 length: 14; clone size: .; J gene: TRBJ2-7; CDR3 DNA: TGTGCCAGCAGTTTAACAGGGGGCAAATACGAGCAGTACTTC; CDR3 protein: CASSLTGGKYEQYF
D gene: TRBD1; V gene: TRBV19; CDR3 length: 20; clone size: .; J gene: TRBJ1-6; CDR3 DNA: TGTGCCAGTAGTGGGAGCGAGGACAGGGTATTTTCTGTCGGTAATTCACCCCTCCACTTT; CDR3 protein: CASSGSEDRVFSVGNSPLHF
D gene: TRBD2; V gene: TRBV12-5; CDR3 length: 16; clone size: .; J gene: TRBJ2-2; CDR3 DNA: TGTGCTAGTGGTTTGGTACTAGGGAGGGGTCCCGGGGAGCTGTTTTTT; CDR3 protein: CASGLVLGRGPGELFF
D gene: TRBD2; V gene: TRBV27; CDR3 length: 15; clone size: .; J gene: TRBJ2-1; CDR3 DNA: TGTGCCAGCAGCCACAGCGGGAGCTCCTACAATGAGCAGTTCTTC; CDR3 protein: CASSHSGSSYNEQFF
D gene: .; V gene: TRBV28; CDR3 length: 13; clone size: .; J gene: TRBJ2-3; CDR3 DNA: TGTGCCTCAGTGACAGGGAGGACAGATACGCAGTATTTT; CDR3 protein: CASVTGRTDTQYF
D gene: .; V gene: TRBV19; CDR3 length: 18; clone size: .; J gene: TRBJ2-3; CDR3 DNA: TGTGCCAGTAGTATGAGTGGAGGAGTTTTTGGTACTACAGATACGCAGTATTTT; CDR3 protein: CASSMSGGVFGTTDTQYF
D gene: TRBD2; V gene: TRBV7-8; CDR3 length: 13; clone size: once; J gene: TRBJ2-1; CDR3 DNA: TGTGCCAGCAGCTACGCAGTAGCGGGAGAGCAGTTCTTC; CDR3 protein: CASSYAVAGEQFF
D gene: .; V gene: TRBV11-3; CDR3 length: 13; clone size: .; J gene: TRBJ1-4; CDR3 DNA: TGTGCCAGTACCGGGACATCTAATGAAAAACTGTTTTTT; CDR3 protein: CASTGTSNEKLFF
D gene: TRBD2; V gene: TRBV5-1; CDR3 length: 16; clone size: .; J gene: TRBJ2-7; CDR3 DNA: TGCGCCAGCAGCCAAAGACTAGCGGGGGGGGCTGGCGAGCAGTACTTC; CDR3 protein: CASSQRLAGGAGEQYF
D gene: .; V gene: TRBV6-7; CDR3 length: 15; clone size: .; J gene: TRBJ2-7; CDR3 DNA: TGTGCCAGCAGTTATGTTGCGGCGGGACCCTACGAGCAGTACTTC; CDR3 protein: CASSYVAAGPYEQYF
D gene: TRBD2; V gene: TRBV11-2; CDR3 length: 15; clone size: .; J gene: TRBJ2-1; CDR3 DNA: TGTGCCAGCAGCGATCGGGACTACCTGGGGAATGAGCAGTTCTTC; CDR3 protein: CASSDRDYLGNEQFF
D gene: TRBD1; V gene: TRBV10-3; CDR3 length: 17; clone size: .; J gene: TRBJ1-1; CDR3 DNA: TGTGCCATCAGTGTGGTGGGACAGGGGGCAGGGAACACTGAAGCTTTCTTT; CDR3 protein: CAISVVGQGAGNTEAFF
D gene: .; V gene: TRBV5-1; CDR3 length: 15; clone size: .; J gene: TRBJ2-1; CDR3 DNA: TGCGCCAGCAGCTTTGGGGCAGGGTCCTACAATGAGCAGTTCTTC; CDR3 protein: CASSFGAGSYNEQFF
D gene: .; V gene: TRBV27; CDR3 length: 12; clone size: .; J gene: TRBJ1-1; CDR3 DNA: TGTGCCAGCATTTCAGGGTACCGAGAAGCTTTCTTT; CDR3 protein: CASISGYREAFF
D gene: TRBD2; V gene: TRBV7-8; CDR3 length: 14; clone size: .; J gene: TRBJ2-7; CDR3 DNA: TGTGCCAGCAGCTCGAGCGGGGCCTCCTACGAGCAGTACTTC; CDR3 protein: CASSSSGASYEQYF
D gene: .; V gene: TRBV28; CDR3 length: 15; clone size: .; J gene: TRBJ1-3; CDR3 DNA: TGTGCCAGCAGTTTACTCCAGGGGCCGGGAAACACCATATATTTT; CDR3 protein: CASSLLQGPGNTIYF
D gene: .; V gene: TRBV29-1; CDR3 length: 13; clone size: .; J gene: TRBJ2-1; CDR3 DNA: TGCAGCGTTGATCGCGGTTCCTACAATGAGCAGTTCTTC; CDR3 protein: CSVDRGSYNEQFF
D gene: .; V gene: TRBV7-6; CDR3 length: 12; clone size: few; J gene: TRBJ2-7; CDR3 DNA: TGTGCCAGCAGCTTAGTCAGTGGCGAGCAGTACTTC; CDR3 protein: CASSLVSGEQYF
D gene: TRBD1; V gene: TRBV6-6; CDR3 length: 14; clone size: .; J gene: TRBJ1-5; CDR3 DNA: TGTGCCAGCAAAACCAGGGGGGCCTACCAGCCCCAGCATTTT; CDR3 protein: CASKTRGAYQPQHF
D gene: .; V gene: TRBV11-3; CDR3 length: 13; clone size: .; J gene: TRBJ2-7; CDR3 DNA: TGTGCCAGCAGCAGACAGGTGGAGTACGAGCAGTACTTC; CDR3 protein: CASSRQVEYEQYF
D gene: .; V gene: TRBV5-4; CDR3 length: 14; clone size: few; J gene: TRBJ1-5; CDR3 DNA: TGTGCCAGCAGCTTGGCTCCAGGCGATCAGCCCCAGCATTTT; CDR3 protein: CASSLAPGDQPQHF
D gene: TRBD2; V gene: TRBV7-9; CDR3 length: 16; clone size: .; J gene: TRBJ2-1; CDR3 DNA: TGTGCCAGCAGCTCCCTCGAGGGGCGGGGGTACAATGAGCAGTTCTTC; CDR3 protein: CASSSLEGRGYNEQFF
D gene: .; V gene: TRBV5-1; CDR3 length: 14; clone size: .; J gene: TRBJ1-5; CDR3 DNA: TGCGCCAGCAGCTTGGACGGGAGCAATCAGCCCCAGCATTTT; CDR3 protein: CASSLDGSNQPQHF
D gene: .; V gene: TRBV29-1; CDR3 length: 13; clone size: few; J gene: TRBJ1-2; CDR3 DNA: TGCAGCGTCAACCCAATCCGGAGGGATGGCTACACCTTC; CDR3 protein: CSVNPIRRDGYTF
D gene: TRBD1; V gene: TRBV6-1; CDR3 length: 14; clone size: .; J gene: TRBJ1-5; CDR3 DNA: TGTGCCAGCAGTGACCTACAGGGGCGGCAGCCCCAGCATTTT; CDR3 protein: CASSDLQGRQPQHF
D gene: .; V gene: TRBV7-8; CDR3 length: 16; clone size: .; J gene: TRBJ2-2; CDR3 DNA: TGTGCCAGCAGCCCAACACGGACAGTGGGAACCGGGGAGCTGTTTTTT; CDR3 protein: CASSPTRTVGTGELFF
D gene: TRBD1; V gene: TRBV5-1; CDR3 length: 15; clone size: .; J gene: TRBJ1-1; CDR3 DNA: TGCGCCAGCAGCTGGCCCCCGACAGGGGAACCTGAAGCTTTCTTT; CDR3 protein: CASSWPPTGEPEAFF
D gene: TRBD2; V gene: TRBV5-1; CDR3 length: 16; clone size: .; J gene: TRBJ2-2; CDR3 DNA: TGCGCCAGCAGCTTGAGAGCGGGGGGGTTTGCCGGGGAGCTGTTTTTT; CDR3 protein: CASSLRAGGFAGELFF
D gene: .; V gene: TRBV5-4; CDR3 length: 14; clone size: .; J gene: TRBJ2-7; CDR3 DNA: TGTGCCAGCAGCCCCCCCGGGGGACCCTACGAGCAGTACTTC; CDR3 protein: CASSPPGGPYEQYF
D gene: .; V gene: TRBV10-3; CDR3 length: 13; clone size: .; J gene: TRBJ2-7; CDR3 DNA: TGTGCCATCAGGTCCGGGACAAGCTACGAGCAGTACTTC; CDR3 protein: CAIRSGTSYEQYF
D gene: .; V gene: TRBV5-4; CDR3 length: 13; clone size: few; J gene: TRBJ2-7; CDR3 DNA: TGTGCCAGCAGCTTTGGGACATCCTACGAGCAGTACTTC; CDR3 protein: CASSFGTSYEQYF
D gene: .; V gene: TRBV6-1; CDR3 length: 17; clone size: .; J gene: TRBJ2-7; CDR3 DNA: TGTGCCAGCAGTGAAGCCCCCGCACAGGGTTCTTCCTACGAGCGGTACTTC; CDR3 protein: CASSEAPAQGSSYERYF
D gene: TRBD2; V gene: TRBV15; CDR3 length: 16; clone size: .; J gene: TRBJ2-7; CDR3 DNA: TGTGCCACCAGCAGAGGGACTGCCGGGACTAGCGACGAGCAGTACTTC; CDR3 protein: CATSRGTAGTSDEQYF
D gene: .; V gene: TRBV19; CDR3 length: 12; clone size: .; J gene: TRBJ1-1; CDR3 DNA: TGTGCCGTCAGGCGGGGGCGCGTTGAAGCTTTCTTT; CDR3 protein: CAVRRGRVEAFF
D gene: .; V gene: TRBV29-1; CDR3 length: 14; clone size: .; J gene: TRBJ2-6; CDR3 DNA: TGCAGCGCAGGGGCCTCCTCTGGGGCCAACGTCCTGACTTTC; CDR3 protein: CSAGASSGANVLTF
D gene: .; V gene: TRBV15; CDR3 length: 13; clone size: .; J gene: TRBJ2-2; CDR3 DNA: TGTGCCACCAGCTCCAGGGCCCCCGGGGAGCTGTTTTTT; CDR3 protein: CATSSRAPGELFF
D gene: TRBD1; V gene: TRBV27; CDR3 length: 13; clone size: .; J gene: TRBJ2-5; CDR3 DNA: TGTGCCAGCAGGACACAGGGGGCTGAGACCCAGTACTTC; CDR3 protein: CASRTQGAETQYF
D gene: TRBD2; V gene: TRBV4-1; CDR3 length: 15; clone size: .; J gene: TRBJ2-7; CDR3 DNA: TGCGCCAGCAGCCAGTTAGCGGGGGGAGATTACGAGCAGTACTTC; CDR3 protein: CASSQLAGGDYEQYF